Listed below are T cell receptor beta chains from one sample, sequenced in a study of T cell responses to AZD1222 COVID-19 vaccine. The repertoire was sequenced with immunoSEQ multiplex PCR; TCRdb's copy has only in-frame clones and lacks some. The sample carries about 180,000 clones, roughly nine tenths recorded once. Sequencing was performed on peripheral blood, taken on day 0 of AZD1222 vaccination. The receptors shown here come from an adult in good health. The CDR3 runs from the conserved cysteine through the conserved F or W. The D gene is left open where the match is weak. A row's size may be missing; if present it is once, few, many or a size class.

CDR3aa: CASSIGQQGVNYGYTF
CDR3nt: TGTGCCAGTAGTATCGGGCAGCAGGGGGTCAACTATGGCTACACCTTC
abundance: -
v_gene: TRBV19
j_gene: TRBJ1-2
d_gene: TRBD1

CDR3aa: CASSLVLAGPNEQFF
CDR3nt: TGCGCCAGCAGCTTGGTACTAGCGGGGCCCAATGAGCAGTTCTTC
abundance: once
v_gene: TRBV5-1
j_gene: TRBJ2-1
d_gene: TRBD2

CDR3aa: CASSFLAGGPGSNYEQYF
CDR3nt: TGTGCCAGCAGCTTTCTAGCGGGAGGGCCTGGGAGTAACTACGAGCAGTACTTC
abundance: -
v_gene: TRBV11-2
j_gene: TRBJ2-7
d_gene: TRBD2

CDR3aa: CASSQFRGSEPLHF
CDR3nt: TGTGCCAGCAGCCAATTTAGGGGTTCAGAGCCCCTCCACTTT
abundance: -
v_gene: TRBV16
j_gene: TRBJ1-6
d_gene: -

CDR3aa: CASSIRREAEAFF
CDR3nt: TGTGCCAGTAGTATTCGACGGGAGGCTGAAGCTTTCTTT
abundance: -
v_gene: TRBV19
j_gene: TRBJ1-1
d_gene: -

CDR3aa: CSARGVGYTF
CDR3nt: TGCAGCGCGCGGGGGGTAGGCTACACCTTC
abundance: -
v_gene: TRBV29-1
j_gene: TRBJ1-2
d_gene: -

CDR3aa: CTSSQGGSRAGETQYF
CDR3nt: TGTACCAGCAGCCAAGGAGGAAGTCGGGCAGGGGAGACCCAGTACTTC
abundance: -
v_gene: TRBV3-1/TRBV3-2
j_gene: TRBJ2-5
d_gene: -

CDR3aa: CASSFFGGITNSANYGYTF
CDR3nt: TGTGCCAGCAGTTTTTTCGGGGGCATCACAAATTCAGCTAACTATGGCTACACCTTC
abundance: -
v_gene: TRBV28
j_gene: TRBJ1-2
d_gene: -

CDR3aa: CASSLQSNTEAFF
CDR3nt: TGTGCCAGCAGCCTCCAATCGAACACTGAAGCTTTCTTT
abundance: -
v_gene: TRBV7-3
j_gene: TRBJ1-1
d_gene: -

CDR3aa: CASSIAGLAEETQYF
CDR3nt: TGTGCCAGTAGTATAGCGGGGCTAGCGGAAGAGACCCAGTACTTC
abundance: -
v_gene: TRBV19
j_gene: TRBJ2-5
d_gene: TRBD2

CDR3aa: CASSTTTSAQYF
CDR3nt: TGTGCCAGCAGCACAACGACTAGTGCCCAGTACTTC
abundance: -
v_gene: TRBV28
j_gene: TRBJ2-5
d_gene: -

CDR3aa: CAWRRSSRSSYNSPLHF
CDR3nt: TGTGCCTGGAGGAGGTCCAGCCGGAGCTCCTATAATTCACCCCTCCACTTT
abundance: -
v_gene: TRBV30
j_gene: TRBJ1-6
d_gene: -

CDR3aa: CATSDFGGEAYNEQFF
CDR3nt: TGTGCCACCAGTGATTTCGGTGGGGAGGCCTACAATGAGCAGTTCTTC
abundance: -
v_gene: TRBV24-1
j_gene: TRBJ2-1
d_gene: -

CDR3aa: CASSLLDQPQHF
CDR3nt: TGTGCCAGCAGCTTATTAGATCAGCCCCAGCATTTT
abundance: -
v_gene: TRBV7-2
j_gene: TRBJ1-5
d_gene: -

CDR3aa: CASSLGDGLNQPQHF
CDR3nt: TGTGCCAGCAGTCTAGGGGACGGACTAAATCAGCCCCAGCATTTT
abundance: -
v_gene: TRBV28
j_gene: TRBJ1-5
d_gene: -

CDR3aa: CASSFTGGGLFNQPQHF
CDR3nt: TGTGCCAGCAGTTTTACAGGAGGGGGCCTTTTCAATCAGCCCCAGCATTTT
abundance: -
v_gene: TRBV6-2/TRBV6-3
j_gene: TRBJ1-5
d_gene: TRBD1

CDR3aa: CAWSVPGTGARKLFF
CDR3nt: TGTGCCTGGAGTGTACCTGGGACAGGGGCTCGAAAACTGTTTTTT
abundance: -
v_gene: TRBV30
j_gene: TRBJ1-4
d_gene: TRBD1

CDR3aa: CSGGSRYTEAFF
CDR3nt: TGCAGCGGTGGGTCGAGGTACACTGAAGCTTTCTTT
abundance: -
v_gene: TRBV29-1
j_gene: TRBJ1-1
d_gene: -

CDR3aa: CATQGQGSSYNEQFF
CDR3nt: TGTGCCACTCAGGGACAGGGAAGCTCCTACAATGAGCAGTTCTTC
abundance: -
v_gene: TRBV11-2
j_gene: TRBJ2-1
d_gene: TRBD1

CDR3aa: CASSPQSTGNTEAFF
CDR3nt: TGTGCCAGCAGCCCACAATCAACCGGGAACACTGAAGCTTTCTTT
abundance: -
v_gene: TRBV11-2
j_gene: TRBJ1-1
d_gene: -

CDR3aa: CASSYGGGAKNIQYF
CDR3nt: TGTGCCAGCAGTTATGGCGGGGGGGCCAAAAACATTCAGTACTTC
abundance: -
v_gene: TRBV6-5
j_gene: TRBJ2-4
d_gene: TRBD2

CDR3aa: CASSVGLAWGNYNEQFF
CDR3nt: TGTGCCAGCAGCGTCGGACTGGCTTGGGGAAACTACAATGAGCAGTTCTTC
abundance: -
v_gene: TRBV9
j_gene: TRBJ2-1
d_gene: -

CDR3aa: CASSLEAGGRYNEQFF
CDR3nt: TGTGCCAGCAGCTTAGAAGCGGGGGGGCGTTACAATGAGCAGTTCTTC
abundance: -
v_gene: TRBV7-7
j_gene: TRBJ2-1
d_gene: TRBD2

CDR3aa: CASSPDRGGVQPQHF
CDR3nt: TGTGCCAGCAGCCCGGACAGGGGAGGTGTACAGCCCCAGCATTTT
abundance: -
v_gene: TRBV7-2
j_gene: TRBJ1-5
d_gene: TRBD1

CDR3aa: CAISPSSPMRNEQFF
CDR3nt: TGTGCCATCAGTCCGAGTTCCCCTATGAGGAATGAGCAGTTCTTC
abundance: -
v_gene: TRBV10-3
j_gene: TRBJ2-1
d_gene: -

CDR3aa: CASSWGQNQPQHF
CDR3nt: TGTGCCAGCAGTTGGGGACAAAATCAGCCCCAGCATTTT
abundance: -
v_gene: TRBV27
j_gene: TRBJ1-5
d_gene: -